The next 30 T cell receptor beta chains were all read from a single sample in a study of immune reconstitution after stem cell transplant in scleroderma (dated by TCRdb to 2017 to 2019). Libraries were prepared through RT-PCR. This sample was sequenced with an Illumina MiSeq. TCRdb reran the public reads through fastp at Q25 and MiXCR, keeping productive beta chains. Identical CDR3 protein sequences are pooled into one entry, listed with their most common genes and DNA. This sample lists a few thousand distinct CDR3 sequences; 3% to 4.5% were detected once. The ten largest clonotypes hold 3% to 4% of the sample. Specimen collection occurred before or after autologous hematopoietic stem cell transplantation (not recorded which). All receptors derive from a human donor with systemic sclerosis.

In its sample, this clonotype is medium-sized. The rearrangement joins TRBV5-1 to TRBJ2-7, with D perhaps matching TRBD2 (6 bases). Trimming removed 4 bases from V and 3 bases from J, with 20 bases in between. In germline, CDR1 is SGHRS, CDR2 YFSETQ. The CDR3 totals 16 residues. The CDR3 region has the DNA TGCGCCAGCAGCCCGGACCTCGGCGCGGGAATCTACGAGCAGTACTTC. Protein sequence: CASSPDLGAGIYEQYF.

Judged by abundance, this clonotype is medium-sized. The CDR3 loop is CSARNTENSPLHF. For the CDR3, the DNA is TGCAGTGCTAGAAACACAGAGAATTCACCCCTCCACTTT. The chain carries TRBV20-1 and TRBJ1-6; D unclear. Between the trimmed V and J ends, which lost 2 bases and 7 bases, there was a span of 9 bases. In germline, CDR1 is DFQATT, CDR2 SNEGSKA (reference sequence). This CDR3 region has 13 residues.

By sample share, this clonotype is large. V is TRBV7-9 and J is TRBJ1-1; no clear D gene. Trimming took 5 bases from V and 6 from J, leaving 16 bases between them. The CDR3 consists of 14 residues. The germline gives CDR1 SEHNR, CDR2 FQNEAQ (reference sequence). The CDR3 protein is CASSHGREGAEAFF. CDR3 coding DNA: TGTGCCAGCAGCCACGGAAGGGAAGGTGCTGAAGCTTTCTTT.

The DNA of the CDR3 is TGTGCCAGCAGGCCCTGGGACCTTGATGGCAATCAGCCCCAGCATTTT. This gives the protein CASRPWDLDGNQPQHF. This rearrangement joins TRBV6-6 to TRBJ1-5; TRBD1 is a possible D gene (5 bases). The ends were cut back, 6 bases at V and 2 bases at J, with 17 bases in the middle. The CDR3 has 16 residues. CDR1 is MNHNY, CDR2 SVGAGI, per germline (reference sequence).

By share of the sample, this clonotype is medium-sized. The chain carries TRBV3-1 and TRBJ1-5; a possible D gene is TRBD1 (5 bases). The CDR3 loop spans 14 amino acids. Trimming shortened V by 3 bases and J by 3 bases, and 9 bases separated the two germline ends. CDR1 and CDR2 (germline): LGHDT, YNNKEL (reference sequence). Here the CDR3 DNA reads TGTGCCAGCAGCCAGGGACGGCACAATCAGCCCCAGCATTTT. Protein sequence: CASSQGRHNQPQHF.

This clonotype qualifies as medium-sized. For the CDR3, the DNA is TGCGCCAGCAGCGTCAATCCCGGGGGGAACACTGAAGCTTTCTTT. This translates into CASSVNPGGNTEAFF. This chain joins TRBV5-1 and TRBJ1-1, with D maybe TRBD1 (5 bases). The germline V gene has CDR1 SGHRS and CDR2 YFSETQ. The CDR3 runs to 15 residues. With 4 bases removed from V and 1 base from J, the gap between germline ends came to 14 bases.

This clonotype was seen at least ten times. The V and J genes are TRBV28 and TRBJ2-5, with a tentative D call TRBD1 (6 bases). This CDR3 contains 15 residues. CDR1 and CDR2 from the germline V gene are MDHEN and SYDVKM. V lost 2 bases to trimming and J lost 5 bases, with 15 bases between them. CDR3 nucleotide sequence: TGTGCCAGCAGTTTAGTAGCAGGGGTACTCGAGACCCAGTACTTC. Its translation is CASSLVAGVLETQYF.

In its sample, this clonotype was seen a few times. The chain employs TRBV5-6 and TRBJ2-1, with 10 bases aligning to TRBD2. Trimming removed 4 bases from V and 6 bases from J; junction bases left unmatched: 10. Germline assignment: CDR1 SGHDT and CDR2 YYEEEE. The CDR3 is made up of 16 amino acids. This CDR3 is CASSLSAGGPGNEQFF. The DNA for the CDR3 is TGTGCCAGCAGCCTCTCAGCGGGGGGGCCTGGCAATGAGCAGTTCTTC.

This clonotype is medium-sized by share. The chain employs TRBV28 and TRBJ2-5, with D possibly matching TRBD1 (5 bases). The germline CDR1 and CDR2 sequences are MDHEN and SYDVKM. The CDR3 has 13 residues. V gave up 2 bases and J gave up 3 bases, with 7 bases separating them. CDR3 DNA sequence: TGTGCCAGCAGTTTAGGCAGGGAAGAGACCCAGTACTTC. It encodes CASSLGREETQYF. The whole variable domain, remainder taken from reference TRBV28 and TRBJ2-5, is DVKVTQSSRYLVKRTGEKVFLECVQDMDHENMFWYRQDPGLGLRLIYFSYDVKMKEKGDIPEGYSVSREKKERFSLILESASTNQTSMYLCASSLGREETQYFGPGTRLLVL.

This clonotype is termed medium-sized. This chain uses TRBV20-1 with TRBJ2-5, with 8 bases that match TRBD1. Trimming at V came to 6 bases and at J to 4 bases, leaving 10 bases not matched to a gene. The CDR3 length is 14 residues. Germline CDR1 DFQATT, CDR2 SNEGSKA (reference sequence). In DNA form, the CDR3 reads TGCAGTGCCAAGGGGGAGACAGGGGTAGAGACCCAGTACTTC. It yields the protein CSAKGETGVETQYF.

The V and J genes are TRBV5-1 and TRBJ2-6, with no clear D. V was cut by 0 bases and J by 0 bases, with 4 bases left in between. CDR1 is SGHRS, CDR2 YFSETQ, per germline. The CDR3 is 15 amino acids. CDR3 coding DNA: TGCGCCAGCAGCTTGGTTGTCTCTGGGGCCAACGTCCTGACTTTC. Amino acids: CASSLVVSGANVLTF. Full variable domain (rest looked up from reference TRBV5-1 and TRBJ2-6): KAGVTQTPRYLIKTRGQQVTLSCSPISGHRSVSWYQQTPGQGLQFLFEYFSETQRNKGNFPGRFSGRQFSNSRSEMNVSTLELGDSALYLCASSLVVSGANVLTFGAGSRLTVL.

This clonotype is judged medium-sized. The chain joins TRBV20-1 to TRBJ1-2, with D perhaps matching TRBD1 (6 bases). Germline V CDR1 and CDR2: DFQATT, SNEGSKA (reference sequence). Trimming left V 3 bases short and J 4 bases short, with 15 bases between. The length of the CDR3 is 14 residues. The CDR3 is CSASPGGAPYGYTF. In DNA, the CDR3 is TGCAGTGCTAGTCCCGGGGGGGCCCCCTATGGCTACACCTTC.

In its sample, this clonotype is medium-sized. DNA of the CDR3: TGTGCCAGCTCACCACCGGACACCTACGAGCAGTACTTC. Encoded protein: CASSPPDTYEQYF. The genes are TRBV18 and TRBJ2-7, with a weak D call TRBD1 (5 bases). Germline CDR1 is KGHSH and CDR2 is LQKENI. The V gene lost 0 bases and the J gene lost 2 bases, with 5 bases spanning the gap. The CDR3 is 13 residues long.

This clonotype has more than one count but fewer than ten. The rearrangement joins TRBV5-1 to TRBJ1-2; D is possibly TRBD1 (6 bases). Looked up from germline, CDR1 is SGHRS and CDR2 is YFSETQ. V was trimmed by 0 bases and J by 5 bases, leaving 20 bases between them. CDR3 length: 17 amino acids. CDR3 in DNA: TGCGCCAGCAGCTTGGCCGTGGCAGTTCAGGGGCGATATGGCTACACCTTC. The encoded protein is CASSLAVAVQGRYGYTF.

Within the sample, this clonotype is medium-sized. This chain uses TRBV12-3 or TRBV12-4 with TRBJ2-1; 9 bases align to TRBD2. The CDR3 consists of 15 residues. J lost 7 bases, V lost 5 bases, and 9 bases had no gene match. The CDR3 here is CASSPPTSGPNEQFF. The CDR3 region has the DNA TGTGCCAGCAGTCCCCCGACTAGCGGCCCTAATGAGCAGTTCTTC.

By proportion, this clonotype is large. The CDR3 DNA sequence: TGCAGTGGTACAGGGACTGCTGGAAACACCATATATTTT. Translating it yields CSGTGTAGNTIYF. The V and J genes are TRBV20-1 and TRBJ1-3; D may be TRBD1 (6 bases). The CDR3 loop spans 13 amino acids. Germline V gene lookup returns CDR1 DFQATT and CDR2 SNEGSKA (reference sequence). Trimming stripped 7 bases from V and 2 bases from J, with 12 bases between.

As concerns this clonotype: This may be a read error, as it is one base from a much larger clone. The rearrangement uses TRBV12-3 or TRBV12-4 and TRBJ1-2, with 8 bases fitting TRBD1. The CDR3 contains 13 residues. CDR3 region: CASSFGQGYGYAF. The CDR3 coding sequence is TGTGCCAGCAGTTTCGGACAGGGCTATGGCTACGCCTTC.

This clonotype counts as medium-sized. The V and J genes are TRBV28 and TRBJ1-4; maybe TRBD1 (6 bases). The V gene's germline CDR1 is MDHEN and CDR2 SYDVKM. This CDR3 contains 17 residues. Between the trimmed V and J ends, which lost 1 base and 5 bases, there was a span of 17 bases. The CDR3 DNA follows: TGTGCCAGCAGTTTATTCCCTCCAACAGGGCTAAATGAAAAACTGTTTTTT. It yields the protein CASSLFPPTGLNEKLFF.

In this sample, this clonotype is medium-sized. The rearrangement links TRBV20-1 to TRBJ2-1; TRBD2 matches 8 bases. The CDR3 consists of 15 residues. Germline CDR1 is DFQATT and CDR2 is SNEGSKA (reference sequence). V trimming: 4 bases; J trimming: 8 bases; junction bases outside the gene matches: 13. The chain's CDR3 is CSAIRAGLAFDEQFF. CDR3 DNA: TGCAGTGCTATTCGGGCAGGACTAGCTTTCGATGAGCAGTTCTTC.

By its share, this clonotype is medium-sized. The chain employs TRBV29-1 and TRBJ2-3, with 12 bases identical to TRBD2. The CDR3 runs 13 residues. The germline V gene encodes CDR1 SQVTM and CDR2 ANQGSEA. V was pared by 5 bases and J by 7 bases, with 4 bases of the junction left unmatched. CDR3 protein: CSVTTSGSNTQYF. The CDR3 region has the DNA TGCAGCGTTACGACTAGCGGGAGTAATACGCAGTATTTT.

Within the sample, this clonotype is medium-sized. This chain links TRBV29-1 with TRBJ1-1; 9 nucleotides line up with TRBD1. The germline V gene has CDR1 SQVTM and CDR2 ANQGSEA. This CDR3 spans 13 amino acids. V gave up 7 bases and J gave up 6 bases; unmatched junction bases: 9. The DNA for the CDR3 is TGCAGCGGCGCAGACAGGGGGATCTCTGAAGCTTTCTTT. It is translated as CSGADRGISEAFF.

Points on this clonotype: A much larger clone lies one base from this, so it may be a read error. This chain links TRBV20-1 with TRBJ2-1, with TRBD2 identical over 9 bases. CDR1 and CDR2 (germline): DFQATT, SNEGSKA (reference sequence). CDR3 length equals 14 residues. With V trimmed by 3 bases and J by 12 bases, 12 bases remained unmatched. This chain's CDR3 is CSASRREGLMGQFF. The CDR3 DNA reads as TGCAGTGCTAGCAGGCGGGAGGGCCTCATGGGGCAGTTCTTC.

By share, this clonotype ranks as medium-sized. The chain has TRBV5-1 and TRBJ1-1; a possible D gene is TRBD1 (5 bases). This CDR3 contains 13 residues. V lost 2 bases and J lost 3, with 8 bases in between. CDR1 is SGHRS, CDR2 YFSETQ, per germline. The CDR3 spells CASSFGGDTEAFF. CDR3 nucleotide sequence: TGCGCCAGCAGCTTTGGAGGGGACACTGAAGCTTTCTTT.

This clonotype turned up a few times. The gene calls are TRBV18 and TRBJ2-3, with TRBD1 matching 8 bases. CDR3 length equals 15 residues. V shed 6 bases and J 3 bases; nucleotides not matched to a gene: 8. Germline V CDR1 and CDR2: KGHSH, LQKENI. The CDR3 reads CASSRGTGETDTQYF. The CDR3 DNA follows: TGTGCCAGCTCGCGTGGGACAGGCGAAACAGATACGCAGTATTTT. The variable domain in full, with the rest retrieved from reference TRBV18 and TRBJ2-3, is NAGVMQNPRHLVRRRGQEARLRCSPMKGHSHVYWYRQLPEEGLKFMVYLQKENIIDESGMPKERFSAEFPKEGPSILRIQQVVRGDSAAYFCASSRGTGETDTQYFGPGTRLTVL.

This clonotype is deemed medium-sized (0.01 to 0.1%). The chain employs TRBV3-1 and TRBJ2-3, with TRBD2 matching 8 bases. Germline lookup yields CDR1 LGHDT and CDR2 YNNKEL (reference sequence). The CDR3 spans 17 residues. The V and J ends lost 5 bases and 4 bases, in that order; junction bases with no gene match: 14. This CDR3 is CASSSRGLVPLADTQYF. In DNA form, the CDR3 reads TGTGCCAGCAGCTCCCGGGGACTAGTCCCTTTGGCAGATACGCAGTATTTT.

This clonotype is labeled as medium-sized. This chain links TRBV7-7 with TRBJ2-3; TRBD1 is a possible D gene (5 bases). Germline V gene data show CDR1 as SSHAT and CDR2 as FNYEAQ (reference sequence). CDR3 size: 15 residues. V was shortened by 5 bases and J by 5 bases, with 17 bases between the two germline ends. The CDR3 sequence: CASSVGVGAVDTQYF. CDR3 coding DNA: TGTGCCAGCAGCGTAGGGGTAGGCGCGGTAGATACGCAGTATTTT.

By share of the sample, this clonotype is medium-sized (0.01 to 0.1%). The chain uses TRBV4-3 and TRBJ2-1; D is uncertain. The CDR3 extends over 14 amino acids. CDR1 is LGHNA and CDR2 is YSLEER in the germline V gene. Trimming shortened V by 0 bases and J by 7 bases, and 10 bases separated the two germline ends. This CDR3 is CASSQDSSWNEQFF. The CDR3 region has the DNA TGCGCCAGCAGCCAAGACAGTAGTTGGAATGAGCAGTTCTTC.

In its sample, this clonotype ranks as medium-sized. The chain employs TRBV6-1 and TRBJ1-5; 7 bases align to TRBD1. Germline V gene data show CDR1 as MNHNS and CDR2 as SASEGT. The V segment lost 4 bases and the J segment 2 bases; nucleotides outside the gene matches: 5. The CDR3 runs 15 residues. As DNA, the CDR3 is TGTGCCAGCAGTGGGGACAGAACGGGCAATCAGCCCCAGCATTTT. It encodes CASSGDRTGNQPQHF.

This clonotype is categorized as medium-sized (0.01 to 0.1%). The rearrangement joins TRBV20-1 to TRBJ2-5; the D gene is possibly TRBD2 (6 bases). Trimming shortened V by 3 bases and J by 9 bases, and 20 bases separated the two germline ends. The CDR3 is 14 amino acids. Germline V lookup: CDR1 DFQATT, CDR2 SNEGSKA (reference sequence). The CDR3 DNA reads TGCAGTGCTAGGCTCGGGGTTAAATCGGGGGCCCAGTACTTC. It is translated as CSARLGVKSGAQYF.

This clonotype is labeled medium-sized. The gene calls are TRBV7-9 and TRBJ2-1; 12 bases align to TRBD2. With 5 bases clipped from V and 8 bases from J, the junction kept 7 bases outside the gene matches. CDR3 length: 15 residues. CDR1 is SEHNR and CDR2 is FQNEAQ in the germline V gene (reference sequence). The CDR3: CASSNGASGGDEQFF. In DNA, the CDR3 is TGTGCCAGCAGCAATGGGGCTAGCGGGGGGGATGAGCAGTTCTTC.